Below are 17 T cell receptor beta chains sequenced from a single sample in a study of cytomegalovirus exposure and HLA in healthy donors. PCR used 60 Vbeta primers and 13 Jbeta primers. The data were produced by immunoSEQ multiplex PCR, yet TCRdb's version contains in-frame clones alone and is incomplete. Counted here are more than 150,000 clones, about 77% occurring once; the ten biggest clones make up 2% to 2.5%. Sequenced sample: PBMCs. The receptors here all came from a woman in her twenties or thirties in good health and CMV-seropositive.

The chain joins TRBV18 to TRBJ2-7; D is unresolved. CDR1 is KGHSH and CDR2 is LQKENI in the germline V gene. CDR3 length equals 14 residues. V was clipped by 1 base and J by 0 bases, with 7 bases between them. CDR3 loop: CASSPRSGSYEQYF. In nucleotides, the CDR3 is TGTGCCAGCTCACCACGTTCCGGCTCCTACGAGCAGTACTTC.

The chain is built from TRBV13 and TRBJ1-2; possible D gene TRBD1, 6 bases. In germline, CDR1 is PRHDT, CDR2 FYEKMQ (reference sequence). The CDR3 has 16 amino acids. V shed 1 base and J shed 0 bases, with 12 bases lying between them. The CDR3 loop reads CASSLDREGANYGYTF. The CDR3 region has the DNA TGTGCCAGCAGCTTAGACAGGGAGGGAGCTAACTATGGCTACACCTTC.

The chain carries TRBV6-5 and TRBJ1-2, with 8 bases matching TRBD1. This CDR3 has 13 amino acids. Germline CDR1 and CDR2: MNHEY and SVGAGI. Trimming at V came to 7 bases and at J to 2 bases, leaving 3 bases not matched to a gene. The CDR3 DNA reads as TGTGCCAGCAAAGGACAGGGAAACTATGGCTACACCTTC. This sequence encodes CASKGQGNYGYTF.

This clone was found a few times. This chain connects TRBV29-1 to TRBJ2-1; possible D gene TRBD2, 6 bases. The germline gives CDR1 SQVTM, CDR2 ANQGSEA. The CDR3 contains 14 residues. V lost 4 bases and J 4 bases, leaving 14 bases between the germline ends. This CDR3 reads CSVGRGGVYNEQFF. The CDR3, as DNA: TGCAGCGTTGGGAGGGGTGGGGTTTACAATGAGCAGTTCTTC.

With respect to this clone: One end of the junction varies from germline; a read error may be responsible. This sequence joins TRBV27 and TRBJ2-1; 9 positions match TRBD2. CDR1 and CDR2 from the germline V gene are MNHEY and SMNVEV (reference sequence). The CDR3 sequence is 15 residues long. The CDR3 loop is CVSSPRGGSYNEQFF. The CDR3 DNA sequence: TGTGTCAGCAGTCCGCGGGGGGGCTCCTACAATGAGCAGTTCTTC.

The chain has TRBV9 and TRBJ2-1; 8 nucleotides align to TRBD2. Germline lookup yields CDR1 SGDLS and CDR2 YYNGEE. This CDR3 is built from 15 residues. V lost 3 bases and J lost 5; bases outside the gene matches: 7. DNA for the CDR3: TGTGCCAGCAGCGCGAGGAGCGGGGGAGACAATGAGCAGTTCTTC. This encodes CASSARSGGDNEQFF.

This sequence joins TRBV5-5 and TRBJ1-5, with D possibly matching TRBD1 (5 bases). The ends were cut back, 0 bases at V and 6 bases at J, with 13 bases in the middle. The CDR3 covers 15 residues. Germline CDR1 and CDR2: SGHKS and YYEKEE (reference sequence). The CDR3 nucleotides read TGTGCCAGCAGCTTGGGGGGCATTATTGGTCAGCCCCAGCATTTT. It yields the protein CASSLGGIIGQPQHF.

The J gene is TRBJ2-7, the V gene TRBV27, with 13 bases lining up with TRBD2. Germline V CDR1 and CDR2: MNHEY, SMNVEV (reference sequence). The CDR3 has 15 residues. V shed 5 bases and J 8 bases; nucleotides not matched to a gene: 9. The DNA for the CDR3 is TGTGCCAGCAGTAACCTCCGGACTAGCGGGGGAAAGCAGTACTTC. As protein: CASSNLRTSGGKQYF.

This clone was observed a few times. V usage is TRBV11-2 and J usage is TRBJ2-6; 10 positions match TRBD1. V dropped 5 bases and J dropped 0; count of bases not matched to a gene: 7. The CDR3 length is 18 residues. CDR1 is SGHAT, CDR2 FQNNGV, per germline. The CDR3 DNA reads TGTGCCAGCAGCCCTGGGGACAGGGGATACTCTGGGGCCAACGTCCTGACTTTC. Protein product: CASSPGDRGYSGANVLTF.

The chain couples TRBV5-1 to TRBJ2-5; no clear D gene. TRBJ2-7 matches the DNA end more closely, so the J call is doubtful. Germline loops: CDR1 SGHRS, CDR2 YFSETQ. This CDR3 has 13 amino acids. The chain's CDR3 is CASSEEPGYEQYF. The CDR3 nucleotides are TGCGCCAGCAGCGAGGAACCTGGCTACGAGCAGTACTTC.

The chain has TRBV10-2 and TRBJ2-3, with D maybe TRBD2 (6 bases). The germline gives CDR1 WSHSY, CDR2 SAAADI. V shed 8 bases and J shed 2 bases, with 11 bases lying between them. CDR3 size: 13 residues. In DNA, the CDR3 is TGCGCCAGCCGGGACTGGATCACAGATACGCAGTATTTT. Its protein product is CASRDWITDTQYF.

The CDR3 sequence: CASRQGQVNTEAFF. For the CDR3, the DNA is TGCGCCAGCCGTCAAGGACAGGTGAACACTGAAGCTTTCTTT. The rearrangement links TRBV5-1 to TRBJ1-1, with 7 bases identical to TRBD1. V shed 7 bases, J shed 0 bases, and the junction held 6 bases outside the gene matches. CDR3 length: 14 residues. The germline gives CDR1 SGHRS, CDR2 YFSETQ.

This clone was detected only once. CDR3 DNA sequence: TGTGCCAGCAGGCGGAGTGTGGGAGGTCGAGAGACCCAGTACTTC. Translating it yields CASRRSVGGRETQYF. The chain employs TRBV25-1 and TRBJ2-5; TRBD2 might be the D (6 bases). Trimming cost V 6 bases and J 4 bases, with 18 bases left between them. The CDR3 runs to 15 residues. Per germline, CDR1 MGHDK and CDR2 SYGVNS.

The chain joins TRBV5-1 to TRBJ2-5; 10 bases are a match to TRBD1. Looked up from germline, CDR1 is SGHRS and CDR2 is YFSETQ. The CDR3 runs to 14 residues. V was pared by 4 bases and J by 4 bases, with 4 bases of the junction left unmatched. CDR3 region: CASSPTGGLETQYF. CDR3 coding DNA: TGCGCCAGCAGCCCGACAGGGGGCTTAGAGACCCAGTACTTC.

The chain has TRBV4-1 and TRBJ2-7, with a possible D match to TRBD1 (6 bases). The CDR3 is made up of 15 amino acids. Germline CDR1 is MGHRA and CDR2 is YSYEKL. Trimming cost V 0 bases and J 13 bases, with 22 bases left between them. CDR3 residues: CASSQETGRSAGPYF. The CDR3 DNA follows: TGCGCCAGCAGCCAAGAGACAGGACGGTCGGCGGGTCCCTACTTC.

This clone was counted once. The genes are TRBV7-9 and TRBJ2-5; TRBD2 matches 11 bases. V lost 4 bases, J lost 2 bases, and 6 bases stayed unmatched. The CDR3 has 16 amino acids. The germline V gene encodes CDR1 SEHNR and CDR2 FQNEAQ (reference sequence). The CDR3 nucleotides read TGTGCCAGCAGCTCTGTAGCGGGGGGGCTACAAGAGACCCAGTACTTC. This translates into CASSSVAGGLQETQYF.

This clone was observed a single time. This chain joins TRBV7-9 and TRBJ2-1, with TRBD1 matching 7 bases. CDR3 length equals 17 residues. Germline loops: CDR1 SEHNR, CDR2 FQNEAQ (reference sequence). The trim removed 2 bases at V and 4 bases at J, leaving 11 bases unmatched. The CDR3 loop reads CASSLLRWDSRYNEQFF. The CDR3 DNA is TGTGCCAGCAGCTTATTACGCTGGGACAGCAGATACAATGAGCAGTTCTTC.